This TCR beta chain was recovered during a study of cytomegalovirus exposure and HLA in healthy donors. The CDR3 spans 13 residues. The germline V gene has CDR1 MRHNA and CDR2 SNTAGT. Turning to this clone: Its antigen remains unknown. An end of the junction differs from the germline gene, which may be a read error.

Study results and limitations: It was confirmed in vitro that a few of the CMV-associated chains were specific for CMV antigens. Roughly even sequencing depth across donors was the assumption behind the presence/absence analyses.

Primers for the PCR totalled 60 Vbeta and 13 Jbeta. Clones were read by immunoSEQ multiplex PCR, and TCRdb kept only the in-frame ones, dropping some. This table holds 95,000 to 100,000 clones, less than 80% found once. Sample: PBMCs. The receptor comes from a middle-aged man in good health and CMV-seronegative. The chain combines TRBV6-4 with TRBJ2-4; 9 bases match TRBD1. DNA of the CDR3: TGTGCCAGCAGCCTGAGAGGGGACAGGGACAAAAACTTC. Translating it yields CASSLRGDRDKNF.